The source of this T cell receptor (beta chain) is a study of T cell responses to AZD1222 COVID-19 vaccine. V was clipped by 2 bases and J by 1 base; unmatched bases: 1. Germline V gene data show CDR1 as SGHRS and CDR2 as YFSETQ. The CDR3 is 15 amino acids. The assay was immunoSEQ multiplex PCR, and TCRdb's table has in-frame clones only and misses some. Of some 140,000 clones listed, roughly 88% are singletons. The sequence was collected from an adult who received the AZD1222 COVID-19 vaccine. Sequenced here: peripheral blood, sampled 28 days after the second AZD1222 dose. The genes are TRBV5-1 and TRBJ1-5; 9 bases map to TRBD1. The CDR3 nucleotides read TGCGCCAGCAGCTTCACAGGGGGCAGCAATCAGCCCCAGCATTTT. It translates to CASSFTGGSNQPQHF.